Listed below are T cell receptor beta chains from one sample, sequenced in a study of T-cell reconstitution after alpha-beta-depleted transplantation in children. In TCRdb, the PCR reads were re-called with MiXCR into one record per CDR3 protein. The table lists 400,000 to 500,000 distinct CDR3 sequences, roughly 11% of them singletons. Source: PBMCs from the stem cell graft donor, taken from the stem cell graft. All receptors derive from a human donor who donated a stem cell graft to a child with acute myeloid leukemia. The CDR3 runs from the conserved cysteine through the conserved F or W. A D gene is named only where the DNA matches it firmly. Clone size is given for some rows only: seen once, a few or many times, or a class if the clone is expanded.

d_gene | j_gene | len | abundance | v_gene | CDR3aa | CDR3nt
. | TRBJ2-5 | 12 | . | TRBV29-1 | CSVTLGGETQYF | TGCAGCGTCACCTTAGGGGGGGAGACCCAGTACTTC
. | TRBJ2-1 | 13 | . | TRBV6-2/TRBV6-3 | CASSYRSYNEQFF | TGTGCCAGCAGTTACAGGAGCTACAATGAGCAGTTCTTC
. | TRBJ1-6 | 14 | few | TRBV5-1 | CASRGEGWNSPLHF | TGCGCCAGCAGAGGGGAAGGGTGGAATTCACCCCTCCACTTT
TRBD2 | TRBJ2-1 | 13 | many | TRBV30 | CAWSINGGMVQFF | TGTGCCTGGAGTATCAACGGGGGGATGGTGCAGTTCTTC
. | TRBJ1-1 | 14 | . | TRBV5-1 | CASSLDPGITEAFF | TGCGCCAGCAGCTTGGATCCGGGAATCACTGAAGCTTTCTTT
TRBD1 | TRBJ1-4 | 16 | . | TRBV7-9 | CASSSSGQGNNEKLFF | TGTGCCAGCAGCTCTTCCGGACAGGGAAATAATGAAAAACTGTTTTTT
. | TRBJ1-4 | 16 | few | TRBV27 | CASSLSQGSVNEKLFF | TGTGCCAGCAGTTTAAGTCAGGGATCGGTTAATGAAAAACTGTTTTTT
. | TRBJ2-3 | 12 | many | TRBV14 | CASSPRGYTQYF | TGTGCCAGCAGCCCCAGGGGCTATACGCAGTATTTT
. | TRBJ1-1 | 12 | . | TRBV20-1 | CSARDDHTEAFF | TGCAGTGCTAGAGATGACCACACTGAAGCTTTCTTT
. | TRBJ2-1 | 15 | . | TRBV7-7 | CASSLDTQPYNEQFF | TGTGCTAGCAGCTTAGACACCCAGCCCTACAATGAGCAGTTCTTC
. | TRBJ2-1 | 14 | . | TRBV7-2 | CASRPPSSYNEQFF | TGTGCCAGCCGGCCCCCGAGCTCCTACAATGAGCAGTTCTTC
TRBD2 | TRBJ2-1 | 17 | few | TRBV29-1 | CSVKKRLLAAKDNEQFF | TGCAGCGTCAAAAAGAGGCTACTAGCGGCAAAGGACAATGAGCAGTTCTTC
TRBD1 | TRBJ1-4 | 15 | few | TRBV15 | CATSVDRTGPEKLFF | TGTGCCACCAGCGTTGATAGGACAGGTCCTGAAAAACTGTTTTTT
. | TRBJ2-3 | 13 | . | TRBV24-1 | CATSGVGRNTQYF | TGTGCCACCAGTGGGGTGGGGCGGAATACGCAGTATTTT
TRBD2 | TRBJ2-1 | 18 | . | TRBV9 | CASSVGLAGGSFSTEQFF | TGTGCCAGCAGCGTAGGACTAGCGGGGGGCTCTTTTTCGACTGAGCAGTTCTTC